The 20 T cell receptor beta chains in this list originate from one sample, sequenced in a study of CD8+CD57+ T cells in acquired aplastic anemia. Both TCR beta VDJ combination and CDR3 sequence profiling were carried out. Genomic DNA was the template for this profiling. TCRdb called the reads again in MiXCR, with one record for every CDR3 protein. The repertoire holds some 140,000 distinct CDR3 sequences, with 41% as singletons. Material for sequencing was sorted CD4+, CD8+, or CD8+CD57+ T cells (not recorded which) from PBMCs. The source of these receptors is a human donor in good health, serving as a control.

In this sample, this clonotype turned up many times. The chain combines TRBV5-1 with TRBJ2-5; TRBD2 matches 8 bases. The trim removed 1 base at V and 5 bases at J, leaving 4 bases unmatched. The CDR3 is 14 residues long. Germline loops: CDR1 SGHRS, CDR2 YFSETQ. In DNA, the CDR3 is TGCGCCAGCAGCTTGCAAGCGGGAGAGGAGACCCAGTACTTC. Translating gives CASSLQAGEETQYF.

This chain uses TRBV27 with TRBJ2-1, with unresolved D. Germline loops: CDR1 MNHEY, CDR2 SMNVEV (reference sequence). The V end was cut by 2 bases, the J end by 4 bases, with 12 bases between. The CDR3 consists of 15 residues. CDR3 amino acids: CASSLRGVEYNEQFF. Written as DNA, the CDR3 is TGTGCCAGCAGTTTACGAGGAGTGGAATACAATGAGCAGTTCTTC.

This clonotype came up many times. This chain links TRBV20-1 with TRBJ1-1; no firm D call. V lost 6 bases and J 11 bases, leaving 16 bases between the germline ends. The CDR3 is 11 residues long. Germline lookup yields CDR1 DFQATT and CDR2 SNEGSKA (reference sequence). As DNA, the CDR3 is TGCAGTGCCACCCAAAGTAGCTCGGCTTTCTTT. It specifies CSATQSSSAFF.

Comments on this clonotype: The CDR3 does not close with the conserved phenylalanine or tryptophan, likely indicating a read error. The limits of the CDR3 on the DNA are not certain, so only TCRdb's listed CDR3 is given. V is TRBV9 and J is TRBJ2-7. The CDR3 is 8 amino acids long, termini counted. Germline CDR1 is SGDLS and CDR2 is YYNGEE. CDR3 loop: CASSDHLQ.

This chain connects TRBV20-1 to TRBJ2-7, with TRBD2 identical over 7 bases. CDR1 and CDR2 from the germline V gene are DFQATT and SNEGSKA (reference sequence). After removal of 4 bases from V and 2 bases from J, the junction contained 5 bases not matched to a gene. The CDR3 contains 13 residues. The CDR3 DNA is TGCAGTGCTAAGGGGAGGGGAGCCTACGAGCAGTACTTC. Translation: CSAKGRGAYEQYF.

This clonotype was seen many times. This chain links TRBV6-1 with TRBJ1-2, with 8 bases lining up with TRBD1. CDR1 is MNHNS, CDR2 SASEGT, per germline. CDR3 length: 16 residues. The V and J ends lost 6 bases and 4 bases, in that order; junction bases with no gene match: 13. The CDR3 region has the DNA TGTGCCAGCAGAAAATACCGGACAGGGCCTCTCTATGGCTACACCTTC. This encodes CASRKYRTGPLYGYTF.

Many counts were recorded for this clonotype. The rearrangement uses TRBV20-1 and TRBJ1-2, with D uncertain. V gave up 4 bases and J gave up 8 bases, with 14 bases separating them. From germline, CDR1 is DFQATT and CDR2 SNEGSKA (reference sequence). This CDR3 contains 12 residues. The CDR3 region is CSAIAEGLGYTF. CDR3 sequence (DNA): TGCAGTGCTATTGCAGAAGGGTTGGGCTACACCTTC.

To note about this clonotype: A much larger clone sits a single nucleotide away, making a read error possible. The CDR3 reads CASWPSAGNYGYTF. DNA for the CDR3: TGTGCCAGCTGGCCGTCTGCAGGGAACTATGGCTACACCTTC. This chain links TRBV6-1 with TRBJ1-2; a weak D match, TRBD1 (5 bases). The V gene lost 8 bases and the J gene lost 2 bases, with 15 bases spanning the gap. The germline gives CDR1 MNHNS, CDR2 SASEGT. The CDR3 runs to 14 residues.

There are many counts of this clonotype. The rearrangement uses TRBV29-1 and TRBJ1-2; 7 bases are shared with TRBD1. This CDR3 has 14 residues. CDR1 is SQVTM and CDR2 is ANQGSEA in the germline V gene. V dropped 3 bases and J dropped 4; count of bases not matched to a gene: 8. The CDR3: CSVDMPQGGYGYTF. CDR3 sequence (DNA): TGCAGCGTTGATATGCCGCAGGGGGGCTATGGCTACACCTTC.

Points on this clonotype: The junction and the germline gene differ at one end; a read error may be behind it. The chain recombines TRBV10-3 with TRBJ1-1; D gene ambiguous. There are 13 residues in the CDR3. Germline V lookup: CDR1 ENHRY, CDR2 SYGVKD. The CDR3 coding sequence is TGCGCCATCAGTATGGGCGGGAACACTGAAGCTTTCTTT. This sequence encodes CAISMGGNTEAFF.

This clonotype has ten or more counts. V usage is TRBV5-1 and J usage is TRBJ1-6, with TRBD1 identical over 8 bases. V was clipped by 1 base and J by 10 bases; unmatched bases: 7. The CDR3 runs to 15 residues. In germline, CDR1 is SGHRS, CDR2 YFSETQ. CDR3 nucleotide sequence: TGCGCCAGCAGCTTGTCCGGACAGGGAAGATCACCCCTCCACTTT. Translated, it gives CASSLSGQGRSPLHF. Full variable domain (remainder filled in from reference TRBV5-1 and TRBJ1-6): KAGVTQTPRYLIKTRGQQVTLSCSPISGHRSVSWYQQTPGQGLQFLFEYFSETQRNKGNFPGRFSGRQFSNSRSEMNVSTLELGDSALYLCASSLSGQGRSPLHFGNGTRLTVT.

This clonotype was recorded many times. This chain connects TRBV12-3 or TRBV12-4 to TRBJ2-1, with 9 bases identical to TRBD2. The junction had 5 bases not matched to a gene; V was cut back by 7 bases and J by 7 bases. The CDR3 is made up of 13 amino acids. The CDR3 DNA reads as TGTGCCAGCACCCTTAGCGGGAGAAATGAGCAGTTCTTC. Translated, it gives CASTLSGRNEQFF.

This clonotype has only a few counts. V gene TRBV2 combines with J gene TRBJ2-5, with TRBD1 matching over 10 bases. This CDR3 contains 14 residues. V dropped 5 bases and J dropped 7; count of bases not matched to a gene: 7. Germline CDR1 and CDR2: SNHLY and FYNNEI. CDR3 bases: TGTGCCAGCAGTCCGCGACAGGGGGCTGGGACCCAGTACTTC. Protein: CASSPRQGAGTQYF.

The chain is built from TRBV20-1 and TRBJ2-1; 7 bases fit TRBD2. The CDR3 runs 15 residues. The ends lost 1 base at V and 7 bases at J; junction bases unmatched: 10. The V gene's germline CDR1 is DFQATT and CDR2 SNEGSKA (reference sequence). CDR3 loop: CSARVRGGPGNEQFF. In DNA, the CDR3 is TGCAGTGCTAGAGTAAGGGGAGGGCCCGGAAATGAGCAGTTCTTC.

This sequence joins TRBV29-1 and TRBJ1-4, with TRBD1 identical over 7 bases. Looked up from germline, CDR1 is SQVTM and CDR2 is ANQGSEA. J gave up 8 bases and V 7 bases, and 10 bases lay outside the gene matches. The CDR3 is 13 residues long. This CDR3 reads CSGAGAGGEKLFF. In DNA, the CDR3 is TGCAGCGGAGCCGGGGCAGGGGGGGAAAAACTGTTTTTT. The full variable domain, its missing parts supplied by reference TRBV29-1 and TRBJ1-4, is SAVISQKPSRDICQRGTSLTIQCQVDSQVTMMFWYRQQPGQSLTLIATANQGSEATYESGFVIDKFPISRPNLTFSTLTVSNMSPEDSSIYLCSGAGAGGEKLFFGSGTQLSVL.

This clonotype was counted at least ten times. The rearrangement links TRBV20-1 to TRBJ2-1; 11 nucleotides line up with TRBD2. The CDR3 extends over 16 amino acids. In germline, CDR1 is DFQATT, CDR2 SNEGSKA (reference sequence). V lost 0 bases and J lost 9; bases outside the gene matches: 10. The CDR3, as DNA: TGCAGTGCTAGAGACCGACTAGCGGGATTTTTCAGTGAGCAGTTCTTC. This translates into CSARDRLAGFFSEQFF.

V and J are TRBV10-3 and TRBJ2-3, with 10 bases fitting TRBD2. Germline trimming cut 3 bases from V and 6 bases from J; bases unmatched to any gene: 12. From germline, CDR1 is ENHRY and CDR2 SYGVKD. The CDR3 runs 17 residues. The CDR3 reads CAISDHLAGDNPDTQYF. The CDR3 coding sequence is TGTGCCATCAGTGACCATCTAGCGGGGGACAACCCGGATACGCAGTATTTT.

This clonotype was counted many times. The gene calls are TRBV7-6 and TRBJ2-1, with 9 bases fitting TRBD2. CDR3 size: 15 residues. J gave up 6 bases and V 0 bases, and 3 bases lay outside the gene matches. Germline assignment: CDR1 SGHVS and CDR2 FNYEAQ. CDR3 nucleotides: TGTGCCAGCAGCTTAGCGCGGACTAGCGCCAATGAGCAGTTCTTC. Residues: CASSLARTSANEQFF.

The CDR3 region is CATSGTGGTQYF. CDR3 DNA: TGTGCCACCAGTGGCACAGGTGGTACGCAGTATTTT. This rearrangement joins TRBV24-1 to TRBJ2-3, with a weak D call TRBD1 (5 bases). V was clipped by 5 bases and J by 8 bases, with 10 bases between them. The CDR3 is 12 amino acids. CDR1 is KGHDR and CDR2 is SFDVKD in the germline V gene.

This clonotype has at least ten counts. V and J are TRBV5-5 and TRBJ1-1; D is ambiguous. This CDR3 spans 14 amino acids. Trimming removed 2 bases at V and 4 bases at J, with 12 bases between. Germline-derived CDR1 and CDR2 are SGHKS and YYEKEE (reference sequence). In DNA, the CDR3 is TGTGCCAGCAGCTTATTCGGGGTCGGCACTGAAGCTTTCTTT. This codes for CASSLFGVGTEAFF.